This T cell receptor beta chain was sequenced during a study of blood T cell repertoires in COVID-19. Trimming took 5 bases from V and 8 from J; bases not matched to a gene: 15. The CDR3 sequence is 16 residues long. Germline CDR1 reads SGHAT; CDR2 reads FQNNGV. Libraries were prepared by immunoSEQ multiplex PCR; TCRdb keeps only in-frame clonotypes and omits some of them. The profile covers approximately 260,000 clones, with about 90% appearing a single time and approximately 10% taken by the ten largest. This clonotype originated in a woman between 70 and 85 years old with COVID-19, enrolled during active disease. The sample was peripheral blood. The chain links TRBV11-2 to TRBJ2-1; 7 bases line up with TRBD2. The CDR3 here is CASSPQAIGAGDEQFF. For the CDR3, the DNA is TGTGCCAGCAGCCCCCAGGCAATCGGGGCGGGGGATGAGCAGTTCTTC.